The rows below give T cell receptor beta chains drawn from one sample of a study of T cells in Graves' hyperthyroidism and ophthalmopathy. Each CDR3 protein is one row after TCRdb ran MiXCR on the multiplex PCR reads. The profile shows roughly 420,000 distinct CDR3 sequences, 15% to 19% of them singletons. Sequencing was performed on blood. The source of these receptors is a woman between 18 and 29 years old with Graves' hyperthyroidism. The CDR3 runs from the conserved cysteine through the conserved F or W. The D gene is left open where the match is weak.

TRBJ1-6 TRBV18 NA CASSPEVGYSPLHF
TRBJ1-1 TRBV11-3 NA CASSLVPQGEAFF
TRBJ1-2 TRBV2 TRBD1 CASRPPGQGFSGYTF
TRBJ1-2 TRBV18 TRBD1 CASSPQGTGNGYTF
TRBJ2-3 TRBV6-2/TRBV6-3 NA CASSDTDTQYF
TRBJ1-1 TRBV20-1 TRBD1 CSARVSGTGNFMAFF
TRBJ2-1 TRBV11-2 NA CASSLEIGVNEQFF
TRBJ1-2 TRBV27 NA CASSRTVPSYGYTF
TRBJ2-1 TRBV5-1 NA CASSPTWRGKPYNEQFF
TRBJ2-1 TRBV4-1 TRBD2 CASSQHRGREGHNEQFF
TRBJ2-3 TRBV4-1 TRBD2 CASSQDSGRGATQYF
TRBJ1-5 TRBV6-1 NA CASNRDILINQPQHF
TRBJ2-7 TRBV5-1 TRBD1 CASSMDRGTYEQYF
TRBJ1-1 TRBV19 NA CATGGGAGPFTEAFF
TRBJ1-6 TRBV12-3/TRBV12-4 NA CASSAQDSYNSPLHF
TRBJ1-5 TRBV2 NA CASSLQYNSNQPQHF
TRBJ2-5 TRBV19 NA CASSMVRGTQETQYF
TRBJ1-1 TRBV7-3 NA CASSQAFF
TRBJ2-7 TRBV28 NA CTSSLPGFNEQYF
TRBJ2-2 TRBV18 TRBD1 CATHSGTGDTGELFF
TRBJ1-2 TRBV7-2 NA CASSFPGRNLYGYTF
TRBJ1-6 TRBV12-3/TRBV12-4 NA CASSLSHTNSPLHF
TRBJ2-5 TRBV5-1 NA CASSPGPRETQYF
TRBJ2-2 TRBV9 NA CASSVEVYTGELFF
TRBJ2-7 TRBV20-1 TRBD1 CSAAIQDRVYEQYF
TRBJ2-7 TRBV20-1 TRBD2 CSASGTNRYEQYF
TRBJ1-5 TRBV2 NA CASRGRQAENQPQHF
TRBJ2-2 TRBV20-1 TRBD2 CSARVLAVGTGELFF
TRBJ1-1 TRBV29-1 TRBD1 CSAAGDRGRRAFF
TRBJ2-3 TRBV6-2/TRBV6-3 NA CASSYGRIVDTQYF
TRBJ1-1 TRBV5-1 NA CASSLDGGPATEAFF
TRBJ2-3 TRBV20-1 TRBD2 CSASFGLAGGPGTQYF
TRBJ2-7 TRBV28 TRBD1 CASTVGTGESEQYF
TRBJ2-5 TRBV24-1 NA CATGDQETQYF
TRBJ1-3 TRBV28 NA CASSPRNYRGNTIYF
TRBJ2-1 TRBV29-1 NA CSAFPTTRINEQFF
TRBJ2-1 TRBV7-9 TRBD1 CASSLFISRGWNEQFF
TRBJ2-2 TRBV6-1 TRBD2 CASSVVQRGSNTGELFF
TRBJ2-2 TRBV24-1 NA CATSEPQGFGTGELFF
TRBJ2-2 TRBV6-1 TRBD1 CASSSDRGAAGELFF
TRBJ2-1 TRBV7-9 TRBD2 CASSHLAGGYNEQFF
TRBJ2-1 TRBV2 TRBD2 CASSARGLAGYNEQFF
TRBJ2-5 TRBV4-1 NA CASSQERSGWETQYF
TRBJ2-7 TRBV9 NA CASSVASGGPYEQYF
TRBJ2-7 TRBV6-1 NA CASRVADTSGYEQYF
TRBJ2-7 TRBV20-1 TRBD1 CSAQAPGQGPYEQYF
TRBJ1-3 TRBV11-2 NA CASSLVRISGNTIYF
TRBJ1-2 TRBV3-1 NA CASSQDSGPGYTF
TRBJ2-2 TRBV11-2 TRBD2 CASSFPPAPSGENTGELFF
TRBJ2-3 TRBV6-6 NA CASSYSGTEGDTQYF
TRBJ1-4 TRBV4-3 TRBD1 CASSYNRDRNEKLFF
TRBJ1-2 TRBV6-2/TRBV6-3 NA CASSYPGTTYGYTF
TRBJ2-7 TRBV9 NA CASSVWPGGPEQYF
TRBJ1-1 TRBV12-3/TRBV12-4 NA CASSLVQQGPNTEAFF
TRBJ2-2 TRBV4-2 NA CASRHGEGGSDTGELFF
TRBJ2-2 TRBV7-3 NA CASSLFQNGELFF
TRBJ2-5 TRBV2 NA CASSEEGQGRQETQYF
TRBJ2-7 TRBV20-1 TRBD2 CSARTQTSGRLPFYEQYF
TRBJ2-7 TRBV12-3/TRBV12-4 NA CASRSPPPWDEQYF
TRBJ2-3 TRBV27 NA CASSLGGIGTDTQYF